The entry below describes one TCR beta chain. Positively selected for CCR7, the CD45RO-negative cells used as naive CD8 cells excluded terminally differentiated effector memory CD45RA+ cells. This sample was taken from a study of shared clonotypes between healthy human individuals. Study-wide background: Aged between 18 and 49, the donors were a couple of women and three men.

This CDR3 region has 16 residues. V was shortened by 3 bases and J by 3 bases, with 18 bases between the two germline ends. The germline V gene has CDR1 KGHSH and CDR2 LQKENI. Several immunoSEQ plates held equal portions of the genomic DNA taken from each subset. About 30,000 T cell genomes, or approximately 190 ng DNA, went into the sorted-subset replicate PCRs. Measured with immunoSEQ multiplex PCR; TCRdb has only the in-frame clones, and not every one. The sample consists of about 2.2 million clones, roughly 91% of them appearing once. The sequenced material came from naive CD8+ T cells from PBMCs. The TCR sequence derives from a man between 18 and 29 years old in good health. Some clones in this sample may be carry-over from other donors' samples. The genes are TRBV18 and TRBJ2-7; D tentatively fits TRBD1 or TRBD2 (5 bases each). The CDR3 reads CASSPSRGSNYYEQYF. The CDR3 DNA sequence: TGTGCCAGCTCACCGTCGAGGGGTTCCAACTACTACGAGCAGTACTTC.